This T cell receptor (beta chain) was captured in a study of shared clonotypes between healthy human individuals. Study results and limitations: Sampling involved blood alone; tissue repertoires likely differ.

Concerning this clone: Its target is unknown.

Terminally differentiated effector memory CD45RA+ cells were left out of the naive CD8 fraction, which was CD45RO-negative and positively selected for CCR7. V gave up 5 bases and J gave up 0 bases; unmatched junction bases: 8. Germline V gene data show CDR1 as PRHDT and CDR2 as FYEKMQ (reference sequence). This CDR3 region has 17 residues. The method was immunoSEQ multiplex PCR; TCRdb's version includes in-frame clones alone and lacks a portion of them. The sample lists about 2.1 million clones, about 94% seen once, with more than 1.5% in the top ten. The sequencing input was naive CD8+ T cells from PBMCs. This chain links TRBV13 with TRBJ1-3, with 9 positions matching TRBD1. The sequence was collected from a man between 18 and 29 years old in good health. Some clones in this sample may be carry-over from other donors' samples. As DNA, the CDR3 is TGTGCCAGCAGCACCGCAGGGACAGGGTACTCTGGAAACACCATATATTTT. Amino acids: CASSTAGTGYSGNTIYF.